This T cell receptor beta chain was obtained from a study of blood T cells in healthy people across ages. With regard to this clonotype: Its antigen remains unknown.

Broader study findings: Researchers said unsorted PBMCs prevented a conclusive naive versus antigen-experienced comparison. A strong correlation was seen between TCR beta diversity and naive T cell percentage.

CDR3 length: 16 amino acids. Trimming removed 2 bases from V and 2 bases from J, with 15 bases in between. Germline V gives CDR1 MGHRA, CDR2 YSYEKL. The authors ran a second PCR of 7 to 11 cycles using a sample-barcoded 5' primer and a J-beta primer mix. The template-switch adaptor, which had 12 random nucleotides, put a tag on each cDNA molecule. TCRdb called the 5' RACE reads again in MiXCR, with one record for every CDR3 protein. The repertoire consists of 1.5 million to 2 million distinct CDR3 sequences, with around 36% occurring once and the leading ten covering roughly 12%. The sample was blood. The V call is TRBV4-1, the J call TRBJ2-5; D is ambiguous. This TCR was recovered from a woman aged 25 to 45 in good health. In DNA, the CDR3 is TGCGCCAGCAGCCAACCCCCCCTTGGGCTTCAAGAGACCCAGTACTTC. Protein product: CASSQPPLGLQETQYF.